This TCR beta chain came from a study of T cell responses to AZD1222 COVID-19 vaccine. Remarks on this clone: The antigen remains undetermined.

Assay: immunoSEQ multiplex PCR; the TCRdb copy retains only in-frame clones and omits some. The repertoire holds 150,000 to 160,000 clones, with about nine tenths as singletons. The CDR3 totals 15 residues. The ends lost 6 bases at V and 2 bases at J; junction bases unmatched: 6. Germline loops: CDR1 KGHDR, CDR2 SFDVKD. Overall study results and limits: Reportedly, close to half of spike-specific TCRs are directed against unmutated variant regions. Researchers report vaccine-associated CD4 TCRs spanning spike, with dominance at 160-218 and 743-854. A mostly white British donor set with more females was recruited, and clonal diversity was possibly underestimated.

The clonotype originates from an adult who received the AZD1222 COVID-19 vaccine. The gene calls are TRBV24-1 and TRBJ1-5; 7 bases are shared with TRBD1. The material was peripheral blood, obtained 28 days after the second AZD1222 dose. In nucleotides, the CDR3 is TGTGCCACCAGTCAGGGGACAGTTGGCAATCAGCCCCAGCATTTT. Amino acid sequence: CATSQGTVGNQPQHF.